These 11 T cell receptor beta chains came from one sample sequenced in a study of beta chain features in type 1 diabetes. Notes on the study in general: Across all four CD4+ subsets, people with type 1 diabetes showed modestly shorter TCRB CDR3s.

Expressed TCRB transcripts were sequenced because the isolated RNA had all been reverse transcribed beforehand. The assay was immunoSEQ multiplex PCR, and TCRdb's table has in-frame clones only and misses some. The table lists roughly 150,000 clones, approximately 8.8% of them singletons. The antigens of these receptors remain unknown. Specimen: central memory CD4+ T cells from blood. The receptor source for this set is a woman aged 30 to 39 with type 1 diabetes.

This chain links TRBV30 with TRBJ2-3; 9 nucleotides match TRBD1. In germline, CDR1 is GTSNPN, CDR2 SVGIG (reference sequence). V lost 1 base to trimming and J lost 2 bases; unmatched junction nucleotides: 4. This CDR3 spans 15 amino acids. CDR3 DNA sequence: TGTGCCTGGAGTGGTACAGGGGGCTTCACAGATACGCAGTATTTT. Translation: CAWSGTGGFTDTQYF.

V is TRBV7-9 and J is TRBJ1-2; a possible D gene is TRBD1 (6 bases). Trimming took 3 bases from V and 11 from J, leaving 16 bases between them. The V gene's germline CDR1 is SEHNR and CDR2 FQNEAQ (reference sequence). The CDR3 length is 13 residues. The CDR3 is CASSFGQTMGYTF. The CDR3 nucleotides read TGTGCCAGCAGCTTCGGACAGACTATGGGGTACACCTTC.

This clone has a handful of counts. The J gene is TRBJ2-1, the V gene TRBV21-1; the table's D call of TRBD2 was not tested on the DNA. TRBV21-1 is an annotated pseudogene. The CDR3 contains 16 residues. As DNA, the CDR3 is TGTGCCAGCCCTAGCGGGGTCCCCCGCTCCTACAATGAGCAGTTCTTC. Its protein product is CASPSGVPRSYNEQFF.

This sequence joins TRBV28 and TRBJ2-7, with 8 bases aligning to TRBD1. V lost 6 bases, J lost 0 bases, and 7 bases stayed unmatched. This CDR3 is built from 15 residues. The germline CDR1 and CDR2 sequences are MDHEN and SYDVKM. The CDR3 DNA reads as TGTGCCAGCAGAGGACAGGGAGGACACTCCTACGAGCAGTACTTC. Residues: CASRGQGGHSYEQYF. Full variable domain (remainder filled in from reference TRBV28 and TRBJ2-7): DVKVTQSSRYLVKRTGEKVFLECVQDMDHENMFWYRQDPGLGLRLIYFSYDVKMKEKGDIPEGYSVSREKKERFSLILESASTNQTSMYLCASRGQGGHSYEQYFGPGTRLTVT.

The table lists this clone with a few counts. The chain links TRBV7-8 to TRBJ2-5, with D uncertain. This CDR3 has 13 amino acids. Trimming pared 0 bases from V and 2 bases from J, leaving 4 bases between. Germline V lookup: CDR1 SGHVS, CDR2 FQNEAQ. The CDR3 region is CASSLAAQETQYF. The CDR3 DNA is TGTGCCAGCAGCTTAGCTGCGCAAGAGACCCAGTACTTC.

This clone appeared a few times. CDR3 sequence: CASSLGGFSYEQYF. The DNA for the CDR3 is TGTGCCAGCAGTTTAGGAGGGTTCTCCTACGAGCAGTACTTC. The V call is TRBV28, the J call TRBJ2-7, with D maybe TRBD2 (6 bases). Germline V gene sequence: CDR1 MDHEN, CDR2 SYDVKM. The CDR3 runs to 14 residues. Trimming removed 2 bases at V and 0 bases at J, with 8 bases between.

The table lists this clone with a few counts. V gene TRBV5-1 combines with J gene TRBJ1-1; D is uncertain. Trimming removed 0 bases from V and 0 bases from J, with 6 bases in between. CDR3 size: 14 residues. CDR1 is SGHRS and CDR2 is YFSETQ in the germline V gene. The DNA for the CDR3 is TGCGCCAGCAGCTTGGACACCTTGAACACTGAAGCTTTCTTT. Its translation is CASSLDTLNTEAFF.

This clone was observed a few times. This sequence joins TRBV28 and TRBJ2-7; a weak D match, TRBD2 (6 bases). CDR1 MDHEN and CDR2 SYDVKM come from the germline V gene. The CDR3 contains 15 residues. Trimming took off 2 bases at V and 2 bases at J, with 13 bases between the two ends. The CDR3 sequence: CASSLLGTRPYEQYF. The DNA for the CDR3 is TGTGCCAGCAGTTTACTCGGGACTCGACCCTACGAGCAGTACTTC.

J is TRBJ2-7 and V is TRBV6-5; 11 bases map to TRBD2. Germline V gene sequence: CDR1 MNHEY, CDR2 SVGAGI. Unmatched junction bases numbered 7, after V lost 6 bases and J lost 3 bases. This CDR3 has 15 residues. Here the CDR3 reads CASRLYGTSGYEQYF. As DNA, the CDR3 is TGTGCCAGCAGATTGTACGGGACTAGCGGCTACGAGCAGTACTTC.

This chain connects TRBV5-1 to TRBJ2-3; 10 bases are a match to TRBD2. The CDR3 length is 14 residues. Germline V CDR1 and CDR2: SGHRS, YFSETQ. The V gene end was trimmed by 1 base and the J gene end by 7 bases; junction bases not matched to a gene: 3. CDR3 nucleotide sequence: TGCGCCAGCAGCTTGCAAGCGGGAGGGAATACGCAGTATTTT. Its protein product is CASSLQAGGNTQYF.

This clone showed up just a few times. V is TRBV29-1 and J is TRBJ1-1; D is uncertain. The ends were cut back, 6 bases at V and 8 bases at J, with 13 bases in the middle. CDR3 length: 11 amino acids. From germline, CDR1 is SQVTM and CDR2 ANQGSEA. CDR3 in amino acids: CSVFLTGEAFF. CDR3 nucleotide sequence: TGCAGCGTCTTTCTCACGGGGGAAGCTTTCTTT.